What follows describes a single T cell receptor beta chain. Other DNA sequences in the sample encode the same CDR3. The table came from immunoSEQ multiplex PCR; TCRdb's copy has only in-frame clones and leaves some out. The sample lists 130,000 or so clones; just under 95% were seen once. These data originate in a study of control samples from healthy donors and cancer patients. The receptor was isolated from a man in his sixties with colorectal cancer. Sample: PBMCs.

The CDR3 nucleotides are TGTGCCAGCAGTTTAGGAAATCAGCCCCAGCATTTT. Its protein is CASSLGNQPQHF. V is TRBV12-3 or TRBV12-4 and J is TRBJ1-5; no clear D gene. V was trimmed by 1 base and J by 4 bases, leaving 2 bases between them. The CDR3 is 12 amino acids.